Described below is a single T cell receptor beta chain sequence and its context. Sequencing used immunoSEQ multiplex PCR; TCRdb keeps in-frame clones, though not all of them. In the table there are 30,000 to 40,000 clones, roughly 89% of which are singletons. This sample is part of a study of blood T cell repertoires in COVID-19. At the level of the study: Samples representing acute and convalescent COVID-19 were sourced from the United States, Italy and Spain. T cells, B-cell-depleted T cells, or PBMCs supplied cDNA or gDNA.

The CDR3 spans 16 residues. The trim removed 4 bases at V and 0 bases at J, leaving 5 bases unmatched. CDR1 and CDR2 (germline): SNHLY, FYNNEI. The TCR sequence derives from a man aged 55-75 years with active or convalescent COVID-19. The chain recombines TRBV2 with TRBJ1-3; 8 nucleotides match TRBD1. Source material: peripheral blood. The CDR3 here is CASSGTGSSSGNTIYF. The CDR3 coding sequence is TGTGCCAGCAGTGGGACAGGGTCGAGCTCTGGAAACACCATATATTTT. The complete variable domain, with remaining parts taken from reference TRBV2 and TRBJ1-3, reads EPEVTQTPSHQVTQMGQEVILRCVPISNHLYFYWYRQILGQKVEFLVSFYNNEISEKSEIFDDQFSVERPDGSNFTLKIRSTKLEDSAMYFCASSGTGSSSGNTIYFGEGSWLTVV.